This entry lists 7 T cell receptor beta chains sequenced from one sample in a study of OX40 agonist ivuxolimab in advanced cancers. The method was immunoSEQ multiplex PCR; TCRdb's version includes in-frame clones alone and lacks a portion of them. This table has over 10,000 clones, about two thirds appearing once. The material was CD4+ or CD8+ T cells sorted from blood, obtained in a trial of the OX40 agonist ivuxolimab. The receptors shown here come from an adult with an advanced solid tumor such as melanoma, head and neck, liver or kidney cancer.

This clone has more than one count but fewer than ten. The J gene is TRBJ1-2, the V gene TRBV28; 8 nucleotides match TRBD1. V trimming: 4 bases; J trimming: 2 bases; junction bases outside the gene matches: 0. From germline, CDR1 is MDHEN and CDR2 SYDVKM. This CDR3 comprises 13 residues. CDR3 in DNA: TGTGCCAGCAGTTGGACAGGGAACTATGGCTACACCTTC. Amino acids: CASSWTGNYGYTF.

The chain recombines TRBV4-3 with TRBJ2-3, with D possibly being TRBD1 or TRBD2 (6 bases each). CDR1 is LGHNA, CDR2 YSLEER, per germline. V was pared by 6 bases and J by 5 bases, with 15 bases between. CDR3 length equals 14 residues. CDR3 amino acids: CASRWGALGDTQYF. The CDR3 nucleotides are TGCGCCAGCAGATGGGGGGCTTTGGGAGATACGCAGTATTTT.

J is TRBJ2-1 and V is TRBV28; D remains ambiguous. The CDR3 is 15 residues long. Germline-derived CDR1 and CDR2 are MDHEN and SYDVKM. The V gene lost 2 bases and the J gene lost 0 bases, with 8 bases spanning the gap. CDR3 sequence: CASSLVWGSYNEQFF. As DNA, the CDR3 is TGTGCCAGCAGTTTAGTGTGGGGCTCCTACAATGAGCAGTTCTTC. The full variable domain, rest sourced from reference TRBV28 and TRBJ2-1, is DVKVTQSSRYLVKRTGEKVFLECVQDMDHENMFWYRQDPGLGLRLIYFSYDVKMKEKGDIPEGYSVSREKKERFSLILESASTNQTSMYLCASSLVWGSYNEQFFGPGTRLTVL.

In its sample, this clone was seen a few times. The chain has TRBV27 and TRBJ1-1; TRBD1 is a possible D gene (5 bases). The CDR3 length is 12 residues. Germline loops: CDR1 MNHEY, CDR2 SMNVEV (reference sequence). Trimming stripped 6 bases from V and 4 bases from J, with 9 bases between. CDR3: CASRGAFTEAFF. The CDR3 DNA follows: TGTGCCAGCAGAGGGGCGTTCACTGAAGCTTTCTTT.

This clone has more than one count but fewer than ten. CDR3 in amino acids: CASSLQGYGELFF. The DNA of the CDR3 is TGTGCCAGCAGTCTCCAAGGCTACGGGGAGCTGTTTTTT. The gene calls are TRBV6-5 and TRBJ2-2; D uncertain. The CDR3 is 13 amino acids. Looked up from germline, CDR1 is MNHEY and CDR2 is SVGAGI. Trimming took 5 bases from V and 7 from J, leaving 11 bases between them.

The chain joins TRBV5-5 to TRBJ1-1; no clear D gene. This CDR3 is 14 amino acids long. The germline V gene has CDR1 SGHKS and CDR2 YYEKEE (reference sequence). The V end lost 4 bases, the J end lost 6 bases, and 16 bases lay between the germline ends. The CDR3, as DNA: TGTGCCAGCAGCGATTACAAGATATTCTCTGAAGCTTTCTTT. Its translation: CASSDYKIFSEAFF.

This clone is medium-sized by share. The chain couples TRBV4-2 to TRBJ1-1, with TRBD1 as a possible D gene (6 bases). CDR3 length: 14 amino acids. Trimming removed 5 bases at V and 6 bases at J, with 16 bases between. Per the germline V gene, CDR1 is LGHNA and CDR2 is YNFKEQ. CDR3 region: CASSSRGKGAEAFF. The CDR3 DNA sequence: TGTGCCAGCAGCTCAAGAGGCAAGGGGGCTGAAGCTTTCTTT.